This TCR beta chain appears in the sequencing data of a study of T cells in Graves' hyperthyroidism and ophthalmopathy. Authors of the study amplified TCR beta CDR3 regions from RNA transcripts. The HTBI primer set drove a first-round RT-PCR of the TCR CDR3. TCRdb reprocessed the multiplex PCR reads with MiXCR, giving one entry per CDR3 protein. The table includes more than 300,000 distinct CDR3 sequences, about 18% detected once. Germline V gene sequence: CDR1 MNHEY, CDR2 SVGAGI. There are 14 residues in the CDR3. The V and J ends lost 0 bases and 2 bases respectively, with 7 bases between them. This clonotype was sampled from a woman between 25 and 40 years old with Graves' hyperthyroidism that later progressed to Graves' ophthalmopathy. Sequences were obtained from blood. The chain couples TRBV6-5 to TRBJ1-2; D may be TRBD1 (6 bases). The chain's CDR3 is CASSYSDRNYGYTF. The CDR3, as DNA: TGTGCCAGCAGTTACTCGGACAGAAACTATGGCTACACCTTC.